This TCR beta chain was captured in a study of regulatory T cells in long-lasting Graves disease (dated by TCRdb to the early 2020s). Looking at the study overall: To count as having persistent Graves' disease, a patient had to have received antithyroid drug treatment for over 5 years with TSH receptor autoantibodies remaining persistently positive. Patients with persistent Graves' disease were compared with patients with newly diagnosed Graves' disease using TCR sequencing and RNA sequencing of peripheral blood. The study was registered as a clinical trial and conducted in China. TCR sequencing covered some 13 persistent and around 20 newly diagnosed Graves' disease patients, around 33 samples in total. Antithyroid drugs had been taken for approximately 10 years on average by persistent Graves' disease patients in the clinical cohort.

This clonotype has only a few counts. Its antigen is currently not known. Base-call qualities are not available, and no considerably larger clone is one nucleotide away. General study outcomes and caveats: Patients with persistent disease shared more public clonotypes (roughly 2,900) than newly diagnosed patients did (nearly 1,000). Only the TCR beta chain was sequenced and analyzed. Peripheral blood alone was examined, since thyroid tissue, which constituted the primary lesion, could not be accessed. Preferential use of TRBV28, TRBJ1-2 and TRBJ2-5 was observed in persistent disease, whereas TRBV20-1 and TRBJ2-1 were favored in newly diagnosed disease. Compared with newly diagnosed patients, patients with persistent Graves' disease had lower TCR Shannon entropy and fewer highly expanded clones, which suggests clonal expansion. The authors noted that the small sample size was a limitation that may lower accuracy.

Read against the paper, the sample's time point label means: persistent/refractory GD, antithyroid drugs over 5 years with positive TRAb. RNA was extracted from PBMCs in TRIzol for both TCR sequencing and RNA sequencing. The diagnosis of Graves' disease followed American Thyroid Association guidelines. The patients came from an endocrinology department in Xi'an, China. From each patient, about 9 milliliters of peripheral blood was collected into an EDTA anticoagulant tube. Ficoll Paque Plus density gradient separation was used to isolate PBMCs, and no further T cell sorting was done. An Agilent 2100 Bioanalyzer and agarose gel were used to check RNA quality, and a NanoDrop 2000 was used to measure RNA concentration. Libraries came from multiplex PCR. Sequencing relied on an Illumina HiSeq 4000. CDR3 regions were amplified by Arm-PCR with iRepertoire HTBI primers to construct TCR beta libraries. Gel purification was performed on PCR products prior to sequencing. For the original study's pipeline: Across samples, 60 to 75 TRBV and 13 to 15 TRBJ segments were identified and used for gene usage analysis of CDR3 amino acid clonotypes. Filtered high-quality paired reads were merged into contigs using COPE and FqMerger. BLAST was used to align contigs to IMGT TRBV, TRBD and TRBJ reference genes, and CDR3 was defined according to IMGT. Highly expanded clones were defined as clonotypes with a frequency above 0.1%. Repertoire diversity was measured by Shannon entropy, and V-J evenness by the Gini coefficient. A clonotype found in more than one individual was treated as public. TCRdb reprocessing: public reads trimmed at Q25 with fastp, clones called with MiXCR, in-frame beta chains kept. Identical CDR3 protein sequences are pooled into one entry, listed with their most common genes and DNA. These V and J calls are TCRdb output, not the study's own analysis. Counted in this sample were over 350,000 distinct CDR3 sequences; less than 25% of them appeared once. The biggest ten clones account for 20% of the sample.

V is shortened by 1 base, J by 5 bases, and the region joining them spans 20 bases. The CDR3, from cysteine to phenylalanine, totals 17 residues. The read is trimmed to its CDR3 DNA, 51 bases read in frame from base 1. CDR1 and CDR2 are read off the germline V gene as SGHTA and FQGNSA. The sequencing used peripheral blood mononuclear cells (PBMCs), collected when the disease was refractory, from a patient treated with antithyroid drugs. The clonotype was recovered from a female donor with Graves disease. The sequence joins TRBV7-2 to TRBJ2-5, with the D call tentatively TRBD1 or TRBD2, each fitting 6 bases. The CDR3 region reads CASSLGFVVKGGETQYF. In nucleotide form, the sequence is TGTGCCAGCAGCTTAGGTTTTGTGGTGAAAGGGGGGGAGACCCAGTACTTC.